This T cell receptor beta chain originates from a study of Ad26.COV2.S vaccination and SARS-CoV-2 variants. Study overall: The Ad26.COV2.S arm of the COV1001 trial was where the donor was placed.

Specified treatment: about 20 received Ad26.COV2.S at low or high dose, single or two shots; several received placebo; per-sample allocation not given. The investigators took samples on day 63 after the first vaccine or placebo injection. Sequencing was performed with immunoSEQ multiplex PCR; in TCRdb, only in-frame clones are kept and a portion is missing. The sample records about 450,000 clones, about 88% being singletons. Germline V gene sequence: CDR1 LGHNA, CDR2 YSLEER. Trimming took off 0 bases at V and 9 bases at J, with 12 bases between the two ends. This CDR3 spans 14 amino acids. Source: peripheral blood, taken in a trial of Ad26.COV2.S vaccine versus placebo. This receptor was identified in a person aged 18-65 years who received the Ad26.COV2.S COVID-19 vaccine or a placebo. The chain joins TRBV4-3 to TRBJ2-1; D possibly corresponds to TRBD2 (6 bases). The CDR3 protein is CASSQDRAGSEQFF. DNA for the CDR3: TGCGCCAGCAGCCAAGACCGAGCGGGCAGTGAGCAGTTCTTC.